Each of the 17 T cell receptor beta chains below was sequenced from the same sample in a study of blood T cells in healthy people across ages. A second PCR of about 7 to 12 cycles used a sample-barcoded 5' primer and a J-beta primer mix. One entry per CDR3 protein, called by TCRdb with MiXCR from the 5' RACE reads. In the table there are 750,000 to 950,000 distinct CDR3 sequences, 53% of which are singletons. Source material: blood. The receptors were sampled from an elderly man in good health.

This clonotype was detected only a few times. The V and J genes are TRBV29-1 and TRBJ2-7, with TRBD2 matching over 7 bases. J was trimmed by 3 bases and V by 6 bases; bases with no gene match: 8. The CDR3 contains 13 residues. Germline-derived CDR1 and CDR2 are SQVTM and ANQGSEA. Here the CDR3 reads CSVKSGTFYEQYF. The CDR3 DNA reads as TGCAGCGTCAAGAGCGGGACCTTCTACGAGCAGTACTTC.

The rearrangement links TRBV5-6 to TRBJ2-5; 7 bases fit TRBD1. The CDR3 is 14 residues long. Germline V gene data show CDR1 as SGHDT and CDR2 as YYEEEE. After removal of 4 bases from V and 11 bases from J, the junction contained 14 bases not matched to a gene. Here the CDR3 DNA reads TGTGCCAGCAGCATACAGGGGTCATCCTACAAGCAGTACTTC. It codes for CASSIQGSSYKQYF. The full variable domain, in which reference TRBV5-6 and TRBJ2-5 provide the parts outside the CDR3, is DAGVTQSPTHLIKTRGQQVTLRCSPKSGHDTVSWYQQALGQGPQFIFQYYEEEERQRGNFPDRFSGHQFPNYSSELNVNALLLGDSALYLCASSIQGSSYKQYFGPGTRLLVL.

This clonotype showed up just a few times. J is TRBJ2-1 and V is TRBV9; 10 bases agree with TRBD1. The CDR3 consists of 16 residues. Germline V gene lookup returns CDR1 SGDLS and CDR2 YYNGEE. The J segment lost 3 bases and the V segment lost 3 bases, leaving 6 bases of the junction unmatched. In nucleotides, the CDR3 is TGTGCCAGCAGCGCGGACGACAGGGGGCTCTACAATGAGCAGTTCTTC. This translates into CASSADDRGLYNEQFF.

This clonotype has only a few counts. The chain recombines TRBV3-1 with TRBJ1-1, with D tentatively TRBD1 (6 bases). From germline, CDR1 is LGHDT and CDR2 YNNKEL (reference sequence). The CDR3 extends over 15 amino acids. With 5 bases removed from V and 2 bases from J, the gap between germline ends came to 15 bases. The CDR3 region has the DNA TGTGCCAGCAGCACCCTCGGGACACCAAACACTGAAGCTTTCTTT. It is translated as CASSTLGTPNTEAFF.

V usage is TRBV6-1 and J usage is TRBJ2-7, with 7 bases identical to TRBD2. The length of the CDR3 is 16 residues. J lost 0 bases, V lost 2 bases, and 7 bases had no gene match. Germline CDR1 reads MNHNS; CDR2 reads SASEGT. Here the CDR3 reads CASSEWASGSSYEQYF. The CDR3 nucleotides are TGTGCCAGCAGTGAATGGGCTAGCGGAAGCTCCTACGAGCAGTACTTC.

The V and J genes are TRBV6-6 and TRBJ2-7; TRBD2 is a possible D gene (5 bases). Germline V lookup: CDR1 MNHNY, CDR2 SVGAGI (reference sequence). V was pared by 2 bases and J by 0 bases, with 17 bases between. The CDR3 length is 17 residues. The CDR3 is CASSYAPLGESSYEQYF. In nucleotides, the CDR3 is TGTGCCAGCAGTTACGCCCCTCTCGGGGAGAGCTCCTACGAGCAGTACTTC.

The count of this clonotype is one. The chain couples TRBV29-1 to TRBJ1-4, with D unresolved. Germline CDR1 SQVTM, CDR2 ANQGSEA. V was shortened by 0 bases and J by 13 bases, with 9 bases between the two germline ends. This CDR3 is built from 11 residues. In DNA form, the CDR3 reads TGCAGCGTTGAAGATAAATCCGGACTGTTTTTT. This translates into CSVEDKSGLFF.

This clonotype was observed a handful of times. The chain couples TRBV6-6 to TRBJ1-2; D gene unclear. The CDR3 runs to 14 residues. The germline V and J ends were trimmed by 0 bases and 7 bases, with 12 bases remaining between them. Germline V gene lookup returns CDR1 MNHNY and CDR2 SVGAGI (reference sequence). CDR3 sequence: CASSYSGLLGGYTF. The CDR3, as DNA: TGTGCCAGCAGTTACTCGGGCCTCCTTGGTGGCTACACCTTC.

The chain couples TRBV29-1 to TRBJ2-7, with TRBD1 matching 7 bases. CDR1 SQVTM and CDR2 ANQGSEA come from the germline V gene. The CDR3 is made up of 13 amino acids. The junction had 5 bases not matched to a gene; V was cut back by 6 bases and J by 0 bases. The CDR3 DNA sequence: TGCAGCGTGCCCGGGACAGCCTCCTACGAGCAGTACTTC. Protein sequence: CSVPGTASYEQYF.

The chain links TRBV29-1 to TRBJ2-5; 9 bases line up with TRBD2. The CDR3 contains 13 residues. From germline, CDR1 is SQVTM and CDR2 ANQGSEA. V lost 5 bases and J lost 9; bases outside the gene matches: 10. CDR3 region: CSVIHAGGWAQYF. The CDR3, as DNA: TGCAGCGTTATCCACGCGGGGGGGTGGGCCCAGTACTTC.

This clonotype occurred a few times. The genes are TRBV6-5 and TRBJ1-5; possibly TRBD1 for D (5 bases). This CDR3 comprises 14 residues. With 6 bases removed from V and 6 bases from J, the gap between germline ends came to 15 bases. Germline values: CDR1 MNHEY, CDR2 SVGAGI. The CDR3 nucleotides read TGTGCCAGCAGACAGGCTTTATGGGGTCAGCCCCAGCATTTT. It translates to CASRQALWGQPQHF.

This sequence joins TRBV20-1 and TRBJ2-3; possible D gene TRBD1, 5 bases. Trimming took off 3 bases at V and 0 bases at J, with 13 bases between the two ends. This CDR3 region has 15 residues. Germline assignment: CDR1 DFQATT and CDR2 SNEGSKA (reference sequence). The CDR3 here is CSARKDSISTDTQYF. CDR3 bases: TGCAGTGCTAGGAAAGACAGTATAAGCACAGATACGCAGTATTTT.

The CDR3 DNA follows: TGCAGCGTCGGGGGGGCCACTGAAGCTTTCTTT. Translation gives CSVGGATEAFF. The J gene is TRBJ1-1, the V gene TRBV29-1; tentative D call: TRBD1 (6 bases). Germline loops: CDR1 SQVTM, CDR2 ANQGSEA. The CDR3 is 11 amino acids. The germline V and J ends were trimmed by 6 bases and 4 bases, with 9 bases remaining between them.

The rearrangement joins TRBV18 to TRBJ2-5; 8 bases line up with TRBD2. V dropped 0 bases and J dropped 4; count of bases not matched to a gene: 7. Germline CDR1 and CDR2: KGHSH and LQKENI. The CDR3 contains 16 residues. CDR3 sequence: CASSPPSGKVGETQYF. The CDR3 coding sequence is TGTGCCAGCTCACCACCTAGCGGGAAGGTTGGAGAGACCCAGTACTTC. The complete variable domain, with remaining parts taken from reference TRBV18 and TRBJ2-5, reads NAGVMQNPRHLVRRRGQEARLRCSPMKGHSHVYWYRQLPEEGLKFMVYLQKENIIDESGMPKERFSAEFPKEGPSILRIQQVVRGDSAAYFCASSPPSGKVGETQYFGPGTRLLVL.

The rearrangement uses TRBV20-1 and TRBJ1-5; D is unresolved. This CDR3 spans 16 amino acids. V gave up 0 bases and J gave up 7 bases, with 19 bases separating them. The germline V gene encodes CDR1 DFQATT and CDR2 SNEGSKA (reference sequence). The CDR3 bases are TGCAGTGCTAGAGATTCTTTGGACCGGTCGTACCAGCCCCAGCATTTT. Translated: CSARDSLDRSYQPQHF.

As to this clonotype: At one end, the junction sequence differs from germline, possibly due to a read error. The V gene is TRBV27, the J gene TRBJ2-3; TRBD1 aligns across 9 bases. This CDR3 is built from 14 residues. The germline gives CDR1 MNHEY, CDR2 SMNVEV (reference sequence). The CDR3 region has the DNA TGTGCCGGCAGCCTGGACAGGGGACACAGAGACGCGTATTTT. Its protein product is CAGSLDRGHRDAYF.

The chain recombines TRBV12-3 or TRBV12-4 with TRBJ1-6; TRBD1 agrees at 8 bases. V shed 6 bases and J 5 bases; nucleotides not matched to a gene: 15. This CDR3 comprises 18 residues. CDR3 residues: CASSPIPGQDYDNSPLHF. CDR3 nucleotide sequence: TGTGCCAGCAGCCCGATTCCGGGACAGGACTATGATAATTCACCCCTCCACTTT.